What follows are 4 T cell receptor beta chains derived from one specimen sequenced in a study of PD-L1 blockade in urothelial cancer. Clones were sequenced by immunoSEQ multiplex PCR, and TCRdb holds only the in-frame ones, with some missing. Of about 88,000 clones listed, 90% were seen once; the top ten hold 7.5% to 10%. The sample consisted of PBMCs, taken around atezolizumab (anti-PD-L1) treatment. These TCRs come from a man between 60 and 70 years old with urothelial cancer.

The chain combines TRBV7-9 with TRBJ1-2; 7 bases are a match to TRBD1. The CDR3 runs to 14 residues. Trimming at V came to 4 bases and at J to 8 bases, leaving 10 bases not matched to a gene. The germline gives CDR1 SEHNR, CDR2 FQNEAQ (reference sequence). The CDR3 protein is CASSSDRVLSGYTF. As DNA, the CDR3 is TGTGCCAGCAGCTCCGACAGGGTCCTGTCGGGCTACACCTTC.

The chain recombines TRBV28 with TRBJ1-4; TRBD1 matches 9 bases. This CDR3 contains 15 residues. CDR1 and CDR2 from the germline V gene are MDHEN and SYDVKM. The V segment lost 4 bases and the J segment 7 bases; nucleotides outside the gene matches: 7. CDR3 amino acids: CASSSTTGGSEKLFF. The CDR3 DNA sequence: TGTGCCAGCAGTTCGACGACAGGGGGTAGTGAAAAACTGTTTTTT.

The V call is TRBV5-1, the J call TRBJ2-5; 7 bases line up with TRBD1. V trimming: 4 bases; J trimming: 4 bases; junction bases outside the gene matches: 7. The length of the CDR3 is 14 residues. Germline CDR1 reads SGHRS; CDR2 reads YFSETQ. Here the CDR3 reads CASSVTGPPETQYF. The DNA of the CDR3 is TGCGCCAGCAGCGTGACAGGGCCGCCAGAGACCCAGTACTTC.

This chain uses TRBV6-6 with TRBJ2-3; 12 positions match TRBD2. CDR1 MNHNY and CDR2 SVGAGI come from the germline V gene (reference sequence). The CDR3 totals 15 residues. Trimming cost V 5 bases and J 4 bases; bases outside gene matches: 4. The CDR3 region has the DNA TGTGCCAGCAGTACGACTAGCGGGGGCTCAGATACGCAGTATTTT. Amino acids: CASSTTSGGSDTQYF.